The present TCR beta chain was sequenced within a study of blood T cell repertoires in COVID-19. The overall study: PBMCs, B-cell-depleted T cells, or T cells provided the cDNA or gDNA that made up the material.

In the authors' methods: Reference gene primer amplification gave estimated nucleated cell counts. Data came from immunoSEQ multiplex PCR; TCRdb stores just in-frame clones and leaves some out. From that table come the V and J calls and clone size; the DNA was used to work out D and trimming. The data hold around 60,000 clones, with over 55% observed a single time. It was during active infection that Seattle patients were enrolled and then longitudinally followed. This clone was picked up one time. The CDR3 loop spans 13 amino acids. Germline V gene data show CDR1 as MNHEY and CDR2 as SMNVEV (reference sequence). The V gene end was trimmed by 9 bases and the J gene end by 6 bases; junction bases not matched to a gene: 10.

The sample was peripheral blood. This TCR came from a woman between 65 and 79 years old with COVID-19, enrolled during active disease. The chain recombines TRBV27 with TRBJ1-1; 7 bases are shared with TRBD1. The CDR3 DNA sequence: TGTGCCAGTGGGGGGTTAGGGGGCCCTGAAGCTTTCTTT. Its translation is CASGGLGGPEAFF.